The next 6 T cell receptor beta chains were all read from a single sample in a study of patients and donors after allogeneic stem cell transplantation. Via MiXCR, TCRdb re-called the RT-PCR reads, giving one row per CDR3 protein. Of 190,000 or so distinct CDR3 sequences in the sample, more than 35% were seen once. The sample consisted of blood, either unsorted or a sorted T cell fraction (not recorded which). All receptors derive from a human donor who was either an allogeneic HSCT recipient or a stem cell or donor lymphocyte infusion donor (not recorded which). It is not recorded whose cells these are; they may come from a transplant donor.

This chain links TRBV19 with TRBJ1-1; no reliable D call. The germline V gene has CDR1 LNHDA and CDR2 SQIVND (reference sequence). V lost 0 bases and J lost 1, with 9 bases in between. The CDR3 is made up of 15 amino acids. The CDR3 DNA reads as TGTGCCAGTAGTATAGATCGGGTACGGAACACTGAAGCTTTCTTT. It translates to CASSIDRVRNTEAFF.

The chain recombines TRBV9 with TRBJ2-7; D is perhaps TRBD2 (6 bases). Germline CDR1 SGDLS, CDR2 YYNGEE. The CDR3 is made up of 13 amino acids. Trimming removed 6 bases at V and 7 bases at J, with 17 bases between. The DNA for the CDR3 is TGTGCCAGCACGACTAGGGCCTTTTTTGAGCAGTACTTC. It encodes CASTTRAFFEQYF.

The chain uses TRBV19 and TRBJ1-1; D unclear. V was trimmed by 3 bases and J by 6 bases, leaving 14 bases between them. Germline CDR1 LNHDA, CDR2 SQIVND (reference sequence). CDR3 length equals 14 residues. In DNA, the CDR3 is TGTGCCAGTAGTATGCTTGGGAGTGCCTCTGAAGCTTTCTTT. Translating gives CASSMLGSASEAFF.

This sequence joins TRBV29-1 and TRBJ1-1; no clear D gene. The CDR3 extends over 12 amino acids. V was shortened by 3 bases and J by 5 bases, with 10 bases between the two germline ends. Germline CDR1 and CDR2: SQVTM and ANQGSEA. CDR3 residues: CSVEGFYTEAFF. The CDR3 DNA reads TGCAGCGTTGAGGGATTTTATACTGAAGCTTTCTTT.

This clonotype was counted between two and nine times. The chain combines TRBV29-1 with TRBJ2-7; no clear D gene. The CDR3 loop spans 11 amino acids. V was clipped by 6 bases and J by 6 bases, with 12 bases between them. Per germline, CDR1 SQVTM and CDR2 ANQGSEA. CDR3 sequence: CSVLSPREQYF. Here the CDR3 DNA reads TGCAGCGTACTCTCTCCTCGCGAGCAGTACTTC.

The rearrangement joins TRBV9 to TRBJ2-5; the match to TRBD2 covers 14 bases. CDR1 SGDLS and CDR2 YYNGEE come from the germline V gene. This CDR3 spans 16 amino acids. The J segment lost 5 bases and the V segment lost 3 bases, leaving 6 bases of the junction unmatched. The CDR3 DNA reads as TGTGCCAGCAGCGCTCCGGGACTAGCGGGAGTGGAGACCCAGTACTTC. Translated, it gives CASSAPGLAGVETQYF.